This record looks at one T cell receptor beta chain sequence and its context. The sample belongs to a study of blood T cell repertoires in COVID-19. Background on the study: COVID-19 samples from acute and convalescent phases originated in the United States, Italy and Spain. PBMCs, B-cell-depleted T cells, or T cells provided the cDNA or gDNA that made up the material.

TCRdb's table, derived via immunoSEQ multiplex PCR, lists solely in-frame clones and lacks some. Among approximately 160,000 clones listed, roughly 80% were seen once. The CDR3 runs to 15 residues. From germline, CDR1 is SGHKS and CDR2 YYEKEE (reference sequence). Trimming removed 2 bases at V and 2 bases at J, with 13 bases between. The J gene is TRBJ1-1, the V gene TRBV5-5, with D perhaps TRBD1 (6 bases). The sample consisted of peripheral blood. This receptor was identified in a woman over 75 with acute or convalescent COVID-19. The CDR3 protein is CASSLTGTVNTEAFF. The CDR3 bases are TGTGCCAGCAGCTTAACAGGGACCGTAAACACTGAAGCTTTCTTT.